This T cell receptor beta chain is drawn from a study of technical replicates of blood from a few donors (dated 2017 in TCRdb). Receptor amplification or capture employed the immunoSEQ multiplex PCR assay. Held by TCRdb, this immuneACCESS table contains in-frame sequences only and omits some clones. Under half of the omission traces to an unresolved V gene where checked; the cause of the rest is unknown. The sample contains 76,000 or so clones, 91% of them found a single time. 0.25% of the sample belongs to the ten largest clones. On this clone itself: Its antigen target is currently unknown. Base qualities are not provided; no much larger clone lies one nucleotide away.

The CDR3 covers 15 residues, taking in both the cysteine and the phenylalanine. The DNA shown is the 45-base CDR3, in frame from base 1. V sheds 0 bases and J sheds 3 bases, leaving 11 bases between their ends. The germline V gene specifies MNHEY as CDR1 and SVGAGI as CDR2. Recombination joined TRBV6-5 with TRBJ1-2; no confident D gene assignment can be made. Sequenced: T cells isolated from PBMCs. This TCR came from a human donor in good health. CDR3 region: CASSYSTAGHYGYTF. The DNA reads TGTGCCAGCAGTTACTCGACGGCAGGCCACTATGGCTACACCTTC.